The rows below give T cell receptor beta chains drawn from one sample of a study of CD8 T cells in Susac syndrome. Using its own MiXCR run on the immunoSEQ multiplex PCR reads, TCRdb lists one record per CDR3 protein. This table holds over 65,000 distinct CDR3 sequences, just over 90% found once. Sample: CD4+ T cells from PBMCs. The receptors were sampled from a human donor with Susac syndrome. CDR3s include the opening cysteine and the closing phenylalanine or tryptophan. D genes are given only for firm matches. Clone size, where shown, is once, few, many, or a class for clones that have expanded.

J | D | size | V | CDR3 | DNA
TRBJ2-3 | NA | NA | TRBV7-2 | CASSPNLDSRRTDTQYF | TGTGCCAGCAGCCCCAACCTAGACTCGCGACGAACAGATACGCAGTATTTT
TRBJ2-7 | NA | NA | TRBV20-1 | CSARDGVPPYEQYF | TGCAGTGCTAGAGACGGCGTGCCGCCATACGAGCAGTACTTC
TRBJ2-1 | NA | NA | TRBV5-1 | CTSSPLGYSKVEFF | TGCACCAGCAGCCCGTTGGGCTACAGTAAGGTTGAGTTCTTC
TRBJ1-3 | TRBD1 | NA | TRBV28 | CASSRGQGRNTIYF | TGTGCCAGCAGTCGAGGACAGGGAAGAAACACCATATATTTT
TRBJ2-1 | NA | NA | TRBV18 | CASSPPGGPRNEQFF | TGTGCCAGCTCACCACCCGGCGGGCCCCGCAATGAGCAGTTCTTC
TRBJ1-1 | NA | NA | TRBV3-1 | CASSQGNKKAFF | TGTGCCAGCAGCCAGGGAAACAAGAAAGCTTTCTTT
TRBJ1-2 | TRBD1 | NA | TRBV3-1 | CASSQRQGYGYTF | TGTGCCAGCAGCCAGAGACAGGGGTATGGCTACACCTTC
TRBJ1-1 | NA | few | TRBV30 | CAWSVSENTEAFF | TGTGCCTGGAGTGTATCAGAGAACACTGAAGCTTTCTTT
TRBJ1-5 | TRBD1 | NA | TRBV19 | CASTPGQHNQPQHF | TGTGCCAGTACCCCGGGACAGCACAATCAGCCCCAGCATTTT
TRBJ2-1 | NA | few | TRBV7-8 | CASSLTGTAKFF | TGTGCCAGCAGCCTCACCGGGACGGCGAAGTTCTTC
TRBJ1-2 | TRBD1 | NA | TRBV19 | CASSLKQGYGYTF | TGTGCCAGTAGTTTAAAACAGGGGTATGGCTACACCTTC
TRBJ1-4 | TRBD1 | NA | TRBV18 | CASSPPGQAEKLFF | TGTGCCAGCTCACCCCCCGGACAGGCTGAAAAACTGTTTTTT
TRBJ1-1 | NA | NA | TRBV6-5 | CASRRGQLNTEAFF | TGTGCCAGCAGGCGAGGACAGCTGAACACTGAAGCTTTCTTT
TRBJ2-3 | TRBD2 | NA | TRBV30 | CASGLAGEKSTDTQYF | TGTGCCTCGGGACTAGCGGGAGAGAAAAGCACAGATACGCAGTATTTT
TRBJ2-3 | TRBD2 | NA | TRBV12-3/TRBV12-4 | CASSPLLLAGGQVSTDTQYF | TGTGCCAGCAGTCCCCTCCTTCTAGCGGGGGGCCAAGTGAGCACAGATACGCAGTATTTT
TRBJ1-2 | NA | NA | TRBV7-2 | CASSTDAGYGYTF | TGTGCCAGCAGCACCGACGCGGGCTATGGCTACACCTTC
TRBJ2-1 | NA | NA | TRBV5-1 | CASSTGRDEQFF | TGCGCCAGCAGCACGGGGCGGGATGAGCAGTTCTTC
TRBJ2-2 | NA | NA | TRBV20-1 | CSASRGGRNTGELFF | TGCAGTGCTAGTCGTGGGGGCCGGAACACCGGGGAGCTGTTTTTT
TRBJ2-7 | NA | NA | TRBV18 | CASSPPSQTYEQYF | TGTGCCAGCTCACCACCGTCACAGACATACGAGCAGTACTTC
TRBJ2-2 | NA | NA | TRBV20-1 | CSARDTGELFF | TGCAGTGCTAGAGATACCGGGGAGCTGTTTTTT
TRBJ2-1 | TRBD2 | NA | TRBV12-3/TRBV12-4 | CASSEYGTSGYNEQFF | TGTGCCAGCAGTGAATATGGGACTAGCGGATACAATGAGCAGTTCTTC
TRBJ2-5 | NA | NA | TRBV15 | CATSRGDARGAETQYF | TGTGCCACCAGCAGAGGAGACGCCCGAGGTGCAGAGACCCAGTACTTC
TRBJ2-5 | NA | NA | TRBV19 | CASSGTGSGEETQYF | TGTGCCAGTAGTGGTACCGGGTCAGGAGAAGAGACCCAGTACTTC
TRBJ1-1 | NA | once | TRBV20-1 | CSARKETEKNTEAFF | TGCAGTGCTAGGAAGGAGACAGAGAAGAACACTGAAGCTTTCTTT